Listed below are T cell receptor beta chains from one sample, sequenced in a study of breast tumors, draining lymph nodes, adjacent tissues. TCRdb re-called the multiplex PCR reads through MiXCR, storing one row per CDR3 protein. The table records 150,000 to 200,000 distinct CDR3 sequences, 30% to 35% of them present only once. The sequenced sample consisted of axillary lymph node tissue. The receptors stem from a female donor with breast cancer. Some clones in this sample may be carry-over from other donors' samples. Each CDR3 is given with its conserved first and last residue. A D gene is named only where the DNA matches it firmly. Size values are once, few and many counts, or a class for expanded clones, and some rows have none.

V: TRBV4-3; D: NA; J: TRBJ2-7; size: NA; CDR3: CASSQGVAGSSSYEQYF; DNA: TGCGCCAGCAGCCAAGGGGTCGCAGGGTCCAGCTCCTACGAGCAGTACTTC
V: TRBV12-3/TRBV12-4; D: NA; J: TRBJ1-6; size: many; CDR3: CASSAGTPGRSPLHF; DNA: TGTGCCAGCAGTGCGGGGACACCCGGACGTTCACCCCTCCACTTT
V: TRBV20-1; D: NA; J: TRBJ1-2; size: NA; CDR3: CSATRPGQVGGYTF; DNA: TGCAGTGCTACCCGACCGGGGCAGGTTGGGGGCTACACCTTC
V: TRBV7-8; D: NA; J: TRBJ1-2; size: many; CDR3: CASSLERFRGVGYPF; DNA: TGTGCCAGCAGCTTAGAGAGATTCAGGGGAGTCGGCTACCCCTTC
V: TRBV9; D: NA; J: TRBJ1-1; size: NA; CDR3: CASSPVSSGITEAFF; DNA: TGTGCCAGCAGCCCTGTTTCAAGCGGAATCACTGAAGCTTTCTTT
V: TRBV12-5; D: NA; J: TRBJ2-5; size: NA; CDR3: CASSSYRGGQETQYF; DNA: TGTGCCAGCAGTTCCTACAGGGGGGGGCAAGAGACCCAGTACTTC
V: TRBV6-1; D: NA; J: TRBJ1-4; size: many; CDR3: CASRTRGDNSNEKLFF; DNA: TGTGCCAGCCGCACCCGAGGGGACAACTCAAATGAAAAACTGTTTTTT
V: TRBV6-2/TRBV6-3; D: TRBD1; J: TRBJ1-5; size: NA; CDR3: CASSNPDRDRPSNQPQHF; DNA: TGTGCCAGCAGTAACCCCGACCGGGACAGGCCTAGCAATCAGCCCCAGCATTTT
V: TRBV7-8; D: NA; J: TRBJ2-5; size: NA; CDR3: CARDLRHFQETQYF; DNA: TGTGCTAGAGATCTCCGGCACTTCCAAGAGACCCAGTACTTC
V: TRBV12-3/TRBV12-4; D: NA; J: TRBJ1-4; size: many; CDR3: CASSHTGLGEKLFF; DNA: TGTGCCAGCAGTCACACAGGGTTGGGGGAAAAACTGTTTTTT
V: TRBV7-3; D: TRBD1; J: TRBJ2-6; size: NA; CDR3: CASSKQGANGANVLTF; DNA: TGTGCCAGCAGTAAACAGGGGGCGAATGGGGCCAACGTCCTGACTTTC
V: TRBV25-1; D: NA; J: TRBJ1-2; size: NA; CDR3: CASSDRGNMNYGYTF; DNA: TGTGCCAGCAGTGACAGGGGTAATATGAACTATGGCTACACCTTC
V: TRBV25-1; D: TRBD1; J: TRBJ1-1; size: NA; CDR3: CASRDRSNTEAFF; DNA: TGTGCCAGCAGGGACAGGTCGAACACTGAAGCTTTCTTT
V: TRBV12-3/TRBV12-4; D: NA; J: TRBJ1-6; size: NA; CDR3: CASTRQAGVKSPLHF; DNA: TGTGCCAGCACCCGACAGGCTGGGGTCAAATCACCCCTCCACTTT
V: TRBV19; D: TRBD1; J: TRBJ2-7; size: NA; CDR3: CASSAPITGGEQYF; DNA: TGTGCCAGTAGTGCCCCCATAACAGGGGGCGAGCAGTACTTC
V: TRBV9; D: TRBD1; J: TRBJ1-2; size: NA; CDR3: CASSSGQARNYGYTF; DNA: TGTGCCAGCAGCTCTGGACAGGCACGTAACTATGGCTACACCTTC
V: TRBV10-3; D: NA; J: TRBJ2-6; size: NA; CDR3: CAISNSSGANVLTF; DNA: TGTGCCATCAGTAACTCCTCTGGGGCCAACGTCCTGACTTTC
V: TRBV6-5; D: NA; J: TRBJ2-2; size: NA; CDR3: CASSHQDTWELFF; DNA: TGTGCCAGCAGTCACCAGGACACCTGGGAGCTGTTTTTT
V: TRBV18; D: NA; J: TRBJ2-2; size: many; CDR3: CASSPLGPTDTGELFF; DNA: TGTGCCAGCTCACCATTGGGACCGACGGACACCGGGGAGCTGTTTTTT
V: TRBV9; D: TRBD2; J: TRBJ2-5; size: many; CDR3: CASSVTERGGRETQYF; DNA: TGTGCCAGCAGCGTAACGGAGCGGGGGGGCCGTGAGACCCAGTACTTC
V: TRBV7-3; D: NA; J: TRBJ2-3; size: NA; CDR3: CACSLVGPSTDTQYF; DNA: TGTGCCTGCAGCTTAGTCGGTCCAAGTACAGATACGCAGTATTTT
V: TRBV7-7; D: NA; J: TRBJ2-2; size: many; CDR3: CASSRYRTGELFF; DNA: TGTGCTAGCAGCCGATACAGGACCGGGGAGCTGTTTTTT
V: TRBV28; D: TRBD1; J: TRBJ1-2; size: many; CDR3: CASNSQGEIYGYTF; DNA: TGTGCCAGCAATTCCCAGGGGGAGATCTATGGCTACACCTTC
V: TRBV30; D: TRBD2; J: TRBJ2-3; size: NA; CDR3: CAWTSGREADTQYF; DNA: TGTGCCTGGACTAGCGGGAGGGAGGCAGATACGCAGTATTTT
V: TRBV24-1; D: TRBD2; J: TRBJ2-1; size: many; CDR3: CATSDRASGRLNEQFF; DNA: TGTGCCACCAGTGATCGAGCTAGCGGGAGATTAAATGAGCAGTTCTTC
V: TRBV2; D: TRBD1; J: TRBJ1-2; size: NA; CDR3: CASSERDRVGYTF; DNA: TGTGCCAGCAGTGAAAGGGACAGGGTTGGCTACACCTTC
V: TRBV19; D: NA; J: TRBJ2-1; size: NA; CDR3: CAGSIDPGDYNEQFF; DNA: TGTGCCGGTAGTATAGATCCAGGGGATTACAATGAGCAGTTCTTC
V: TRBV20-1; D: NA; J: TRBJ1-2; size: NA; CDR3: CSAGNRADYGYTF; DNA: TGCAGTGCTGGCAACAGGGCAGACTATGGCTACACCTTC
V: TRBV20-1; D: NA; J: TRBJ1-4; size: NA; CDR3: CSVPRRQRNEKLFF; DNA: TGCAGTGTGCCTAGGAGGCAACGTAATGAAAAACTGTTTTTT
V: TRBV12-3/TRBV12-4; D: NA; J: TRBJ2-2; size: many; CDR3: CASRTGPGELFF; DNA: TGTGCCAGCAGAACAGGGCCCGGGGAGCTGTTTTTT
V: TRBV6-5; D: NA; J: TRBJ2-7; size: many; CDR3: CASSYTQDSYEQYF; DNA: TGTGCCAGCAGTTACACACAGGACTCCTACGAGCAGTACTTC
V: TRBV6-2/TRBV6-3; D: NA; J: TRBJ2-7; size: many; CDR3: CASSPNTAPFREQYF; DNA: TGTGCCAGCAGCCCAAACACGGCTCCCTTTCGGGAGCAGTACTTC
V: TRBV4-1; D: NA; J: TRBJ1-2; size: many; CDR3: CASSPEWTAYGYTF; DNA: TGCGCCAGCAGCCCTGAGTGGACAGCCTATGGCTACACCTTC
V: TRBV2; D: TRBD2; J: TRBJ2-7; size: many; CDR3: CASREREYLDEQYF; DNA: TGTGCCAGCAGGGAGCGGGAGTACCTAGACGAGCAGTACTTC
V: TRBV11-2; D: TRBD1; J: TRBJ1-2; size: NA; CDR3: CASSLTPLLGQGHGYTF; DNA: TGTGCCAGCAGCCTGACTCCTCTTCTGGGACAGGGACATGGCTACACCTTC
V: TRBV3-1; D: TRBD1; J: TRBJ1-5; size: many; CDR3: CASSPGQDEGNQPQHF; DNA: TGTGCCAGCAGCCCCGGACAGGATGAGGGCAATCAGCCCCAGCATTTT
V: TRBV25-1; D: NA; J: TRBJ1-2; size: NA; CDR3: CASSSTGSNGYTF; DNA: TGTGCCAGCAGTTCTACAGGGTCGAATGGCTACACCTTC
V: TRBV27; D: TRBD1; J: TRBJ1-5; size: many; CDR3: CASSSRTGGQPQHF; DNA: TGTGCCAGCAGTTCACGGACAGGGGGCCAGCCCCAGCATTTT
V: TRBV5-1; D: TRBD1; J: TRBJ1-2; size: many; CDR3: CASSSRDRGLGYTF; DNA: TGCGCCAGCAGCTCCCGGGACAGGGGGCTTGGCTACACCTTC
V: TRBV4-3; D: NA; J: TRBJ1-2; size: NA; CDR3: CASSQDRASTF; DNA: TGCGCCAGCAGCCAAGACAGGGCTAGCACCTTC
V: TRBV12-3/TRBV12-4; D: NA; J: TRBJ1-1; size: NA; CDR3: CASSFRQLSTEAFF; DNA: TGTGCCAGCAGTTTTCGACAGTTGAGCACTGAAGCTTTCTTT
V: TRBV7-9; D: NA; J: TRBJ1-6; size: NA; CDR3: CASSQLTGANSPLHF; DNA: TGTGCCAGCAGCCAACTGACAGGAGCCAATTCACCCCTCCACTTT
V: TRBV5-6; D: NA; J: TRBJ2-5; size: many; CDR3: CASSLRTTGSETQYF; DNA: TGTGCCAGCAGCTTGAGGACTACCGGGTCTGAGACCCAGTACTTC
V: TRBV20-1; D: TRBD1; J: TRBJ1-5; size: once; CDR3: CSARGLAAGGRDQPQHF; DNA: TGCAGTGCTAGAGGCCTAGCGGCAGGGGGTAGGGATCAGCCCCAGCATTTT
V: TRBV7-2; D: TRBD2; J: TRBJ2-5; size: many; CDR3: CASSPGLAGLAGTQYF; DNA: TGTGCCAGCAGCCCTGGACTAGCGGGGCTCGCCGGGACCCAGTACTTC
V: TRBV28; D: NA; J: TRBJ1-6; size: many; CDR3: CASSLGAGGGLHF; DNA: TGTGCCAGCAGTTTAGGTGCCGGGGGGGGACTCCACTTT
V: TRBV10-3; D: NA; J: TRBJ1-3; size: NA; CDR3: CATIFESGNTIYF; DNA: TGTGCCACCATCTTCGAGAGTGGAAACACCATATATTTT
V: TRBV5-5; D: NA; J: TRBJ2-1; size: many; CDR3: CASKYPLADLNNEQFF; DNA: TGTGCCAGCAAATATCCCTTAGCGGACTTAAACAATGAGCAGTTCTTC
V: TRBV20-1; D: NA; J: TRBJ1-5; size: NA; CDR3: CSAAGLGVHEHF; DNA: TGCAGTGCTGCGGGACTAGGGGTCCACGAGCATTTT
V: TRBV7-9; D: NA; J: TRBJ2-7; size: many; CDR3: CASSPRPVREDEQYF; DNA: TGTGCCAGCAGCCCCAGGCCGGTTCGCGAGGACGAGCAGTACTTC
V: TRBV5-1; D: TRBD1; J: TRBJ1-4; size: NA; CDR3: CASSLGDRANKKLFF; DNA: TGCGCCAGCAGCTTAGGGGACAGGGCTAATAAAAAACTGTTTTTT
V: TRBV6-1; D: NA; J: TRBJ1-5; size: many; CDR3: CASSEGAGDSNQPQHF; DNA: TGTGCCAGCAGTGAAGGGGCAGGGGATAGCAATCAGCCCCAGCATTTT
V: TRBV10-3; D: TRBD2; J: TRBJ2-1; size: many; CDR3: CAIRDKGLAGAWNEQFF; DNA: TGTGCCATCAGAGACAAAGGACTAGCGGGAGCCTGGAATGAGCAGTTCTTC
V: TRBV20-1; D: NA; J: TRBJ2-5; size: many; CDR3: CSASQATGTQYF; DNA: TGCAGTGCTAGCCAAGCGACTGGGACCCAGTACTTC
V: TRBV7-8; D: NA; J: TRBJ1-5; size: NA; CDR3: CASRTGNQPQHF; DNA: TGTGCCAGCAGGACGGGCAATCAGCCCCAGCATTTT
V: TRBV24-1; D: NA; J: TRBJ2-1; size: many; CDR3: CATNGPGGAVPNEQFF; DNA: TGTGCCACCAACGGACCCGGGGGCGCGGTCCCGAATGAGCAGTTCTTC
V: TRBV2; D: NA; J: TRBJ2-2; size: NA; CDR3: CASSVAGELFF; DNA: TGTGCCAGCAGCGTCGCAGGGGAGCTGTTTTTT
V: TRBV19; D: NA; J: TRBJ1-5; size: many; CDR3: CASSMNSNQPQHF; DNA: TGTGCCAGTAGTATGAATAGCAATCAGCCCCAGCATTTT
V: TRBV12-3/TRBV12-4; D: NA; J: TRBJ1-1; size: NA; CDR3: CASSFPFRHGNTEAFF; DNA: TGTGCCAGCAGCTTTCCCTTCCGTCACGGGAACACTGAAGCTTTCTTT
V: TRBV20-1; D: NA; J: TRBJ1-5; size: NA; CDR3: CSARSLRIFDHQPQHF; DNA: TGCAGTGCTAGATCTTTGAGGATATTCGACCATCAGCCCCAGCACTTT